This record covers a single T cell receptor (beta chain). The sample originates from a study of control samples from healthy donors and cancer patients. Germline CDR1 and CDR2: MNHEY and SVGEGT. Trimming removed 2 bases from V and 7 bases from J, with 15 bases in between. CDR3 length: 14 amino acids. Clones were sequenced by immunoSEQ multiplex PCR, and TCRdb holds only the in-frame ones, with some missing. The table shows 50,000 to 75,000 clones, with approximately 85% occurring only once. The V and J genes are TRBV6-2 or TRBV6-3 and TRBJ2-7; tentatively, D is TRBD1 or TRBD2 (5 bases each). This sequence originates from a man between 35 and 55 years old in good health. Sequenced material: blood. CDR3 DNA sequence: TGTGCCAGCAGTTACCGGGGACGCCTACGAGAGCAGTACTTC. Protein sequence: CASSYRGRLREQYF.